This TCR beta chain was identified during a study of T cell changes during pregnancy in multiple sclerosis. Germline CDR1 SEHNR, CDR2 FQNEAQ (reference sequence). The CDR3 length is 15 residues. V was shortened by 5 bases and J by 4 bases, with 15 bases between the two germline ends. Here immunoSEQ multiplex PCR was the method, and the copy in TCRdb shows in-frame clones only, minus some. The sample lists some 80,000 clones, about 93% occurring once. The rearrangement uses TRBV7-9 and TRBJ2-1; a weak D match, TRBD1 (6 bases). The sequencing here drew on CD4+ T cells from peripheral blood mononuclear cells, taken after pregnancy. The clonotype originates from a female donor with multiple sclerosis, enrolled in a pregnancy study. The CDR3, as DNA: TGTGCCAGCAGCGACCTGGGACACCCGTACAATGAGCAGTTCTTC. It is translated as CASSDLGHPYNEQFF.